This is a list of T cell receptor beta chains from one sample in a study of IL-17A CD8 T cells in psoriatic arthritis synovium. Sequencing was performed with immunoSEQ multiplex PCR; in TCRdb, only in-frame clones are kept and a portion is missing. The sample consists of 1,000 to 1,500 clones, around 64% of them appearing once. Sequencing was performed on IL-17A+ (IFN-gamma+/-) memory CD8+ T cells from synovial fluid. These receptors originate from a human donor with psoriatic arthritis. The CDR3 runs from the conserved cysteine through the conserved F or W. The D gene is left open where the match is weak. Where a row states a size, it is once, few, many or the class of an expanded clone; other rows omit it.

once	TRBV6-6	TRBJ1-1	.	TGTGCCTGCCTTAGGGGCACTGAAGCTTTCTTT	CACLRGTEAFF
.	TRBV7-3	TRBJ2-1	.	TGTGCCAGCAGCTCTGTTCCCTACAATGAGCAGTTCTTC	CASSSVPYNEQFF
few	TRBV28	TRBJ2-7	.	TGTGCCAGCACTCTACCCGGGGTGGACGAGCAGTACTTC	CASTLPGVDEQYF
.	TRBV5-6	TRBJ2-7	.	TGTGCCAGCAGCTTTTTGTCGGGGAACTCCTACGAGCAGTACTTC	CASSFLSGNSYEQYF
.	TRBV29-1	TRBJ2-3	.	TGCAGCGTTGATGTACACGGGTTCACAGATACGCAGTATTTT	CSVDVHGFTDTQYF
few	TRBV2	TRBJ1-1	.	TGTGCCAGCAGGGACGGTCTCACTGAAGCTTTCTTT	CASRDGLTEAFF
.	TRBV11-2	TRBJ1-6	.	TGTGCCAGCAGCCGGCACGGGGGAGGAGATTCACCCCTCCACTTT	CASSRHGGGDSPLHF
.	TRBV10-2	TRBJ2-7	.	TGCGCCAGCAGTGAGGAAGTCGGGGGCTACGAGCAGTACTTC	CASSEEVGGYEQYF
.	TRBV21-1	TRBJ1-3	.	TGTGCCAGCACCAAGGACGGATCCCGCCAGACCACGGCGTATTTT	CASTKDGSRQTTAYF
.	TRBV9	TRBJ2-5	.	TGTGCCAGCAGCCCTATCGGGGGAGAAGCCAGTTTGGAGACCCAGTACTTC	CASSPIGGEASLETQYF
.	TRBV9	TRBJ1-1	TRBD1	TGTGCCAGCAGCGCCAGGGGGGACAACACTGAAGCTTTCTTT	CASSARGDNTEAFF
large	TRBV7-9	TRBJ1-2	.	TGTGCCAGCAGCTCAGCCGATACAGGCTATGGCTACACCTTC	CASSSADTGYGYTF
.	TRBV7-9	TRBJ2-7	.	TGTGCCAGCTCGGAAGTTTACTACGAGCAGTACTTC	CASSEVYYEQYF